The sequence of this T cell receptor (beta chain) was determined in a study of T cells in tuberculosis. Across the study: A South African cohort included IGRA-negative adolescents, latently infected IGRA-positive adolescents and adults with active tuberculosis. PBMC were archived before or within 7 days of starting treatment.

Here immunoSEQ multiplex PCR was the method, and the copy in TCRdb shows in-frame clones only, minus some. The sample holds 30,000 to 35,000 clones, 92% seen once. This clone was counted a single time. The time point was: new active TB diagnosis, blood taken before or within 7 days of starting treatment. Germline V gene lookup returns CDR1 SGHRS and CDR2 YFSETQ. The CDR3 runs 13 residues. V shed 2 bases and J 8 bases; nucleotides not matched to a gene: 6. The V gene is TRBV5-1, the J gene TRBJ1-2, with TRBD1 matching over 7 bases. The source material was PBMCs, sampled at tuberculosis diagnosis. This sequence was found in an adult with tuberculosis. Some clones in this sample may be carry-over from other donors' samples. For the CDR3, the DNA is TGCGCCAGCAGCTTACAGGGGATTGAAGGCTACACCTTC. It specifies CASSLQGIEGYTF.